A selection of T cell receptor beta chains follows, all from one sample in a study of blood T cell repertoires in COVID-19. Sequencing used immunoSEQ multiplex PCR; TCRdb keeps in-frame clones, though not all of them. The sample records about 89,000 clones, 60% to 85% being singletons. The source material was peripheral blood. Every receptor here comes from a human donor in a cohort sampled during active COVID-19. The CDR3 runs from the conserved cysteine through the conserved F or W.

>TRBV7-8|TRBJ1-6
CASSATGDSPLHF
>TRBV28|TRBJ2-1
CASSSRYSGRASYNEQFF
>TRBV28|TRBJ1-5
CASSNPRGGPQHF
>TRBV6-6|TRBJ2-5
CASSYLQTQYF
>TRBV28|TRBJ2-1
CASSFSGLAASYNEQFF
>TRBV7-2|TRBJ1-1
CASSPQGSGVKTEAFF
>TRBV7-6|TRBJ2-1
CASSSSGSNNEQFF
>TRBV30|TRBJ1-5
CAWSASPQGPQHF
>TRBV7-2|TRBJ2-7
CASSLHSGIIAEQYF
>TRBV7-2|TRBJ2-7
CASSQTPSGRAFHEQYF
>TRBV7-2|TRBJ2-3
CASSPEGGYAADTQYF
>TRBV25-1|TRBJ2-7
CASSGGAAYEQYF
>TRBV10-2|TRBJ1-3
CASSVEGAAGNTIYF
>TRBV6-5|TRBJ2-5
CASSIAGGPEETQYF
>TRBV6-2/TRBV6-3|TRBJ2-5
CASSVLPRTSARETQYF
>TRBV9|TRBJ2-4
CASSVAPTGMQNIQYF
>TRBV5-6|TRBJ1-5
CASSLRQNQPQHF
>TRBV6-1|TRBJ2-3
CASSEVGIADTQYF
>TRBV18|TRBJ1-5
CASSRDRDQPQHF
>TRBV2|TRBJ2-1
CASRVGTGDIEQFF
>TRBV14|TRBJ1-4
CASSQDTTGTGVEKLFF
>TRBV6-2/TRBV6-3|TRBJ2-2
CASSYSKTSGHTGELFF
>TRBV7-9|TRBJ2-1
CASSPRTSGSYNEQFF
>TRBV20-1|TRBJ2-3
CSASYDSGDFTDTQYF
>TRBV7-8|TRBJ2-1
CASSPRRDRGLYHNEQFF
>TRBV10-3|TRBJ2-1
CAINGLAGGQNEQFF